This T cell receptor (beta chain) was sequenced for a study of OX40 agonist ivuxolimab in advanced cancers. Study-wide background: Ivuxolimab was delivered to patients intravenously every 2 weeks at doses spanning 0.01 to 10 mg/kg. Dose-escalation patients' cancers were hepatocellular carcinoma, melanoma, renal cell or head and neck cancer. Among those enrolled, mean age was approximately 62 years (range roughly 20 to 85) and about 79% were male.

The protocol was immunoSEQ multiplex PCR, while the TCRdb copy is restricted to in-frame clones and leaves out a portion. The sample consists of 60,000 to 80,000 clones, 84% of them appearing once. Study-wide results and limits: The average count of expanded clones was higher among CD8+ T cells than among CD4+.

The count of this clone is one. What it binds is not known. The CDR3 sequence is 17 residues long. Germline lookup yields CDR1 SGHTA and CDR2 FQGNSA. V lost 1 base, J lost 0 bases, and 13 bases lay in between. The chain employs TRBV7-2 and TRBJ1-5; weak D call: TRBD1 (5 bases). The sequencing used CD4+ or CD8+ T cells sorted from blood, collected in a trial of the OX40 agonist ivuxolimab. This receptor was taken from an adult with an advanced solid tumor such as melanoma, head and neck, liver or kidney cancer. The CDR3 nucleotides read TGTGCCAGCAGCTTAGTGGGCTGGGGCTATAGCAATCAGCCCCAGCATTTT. As protein: CASSLVGWGYSNQPQHF.